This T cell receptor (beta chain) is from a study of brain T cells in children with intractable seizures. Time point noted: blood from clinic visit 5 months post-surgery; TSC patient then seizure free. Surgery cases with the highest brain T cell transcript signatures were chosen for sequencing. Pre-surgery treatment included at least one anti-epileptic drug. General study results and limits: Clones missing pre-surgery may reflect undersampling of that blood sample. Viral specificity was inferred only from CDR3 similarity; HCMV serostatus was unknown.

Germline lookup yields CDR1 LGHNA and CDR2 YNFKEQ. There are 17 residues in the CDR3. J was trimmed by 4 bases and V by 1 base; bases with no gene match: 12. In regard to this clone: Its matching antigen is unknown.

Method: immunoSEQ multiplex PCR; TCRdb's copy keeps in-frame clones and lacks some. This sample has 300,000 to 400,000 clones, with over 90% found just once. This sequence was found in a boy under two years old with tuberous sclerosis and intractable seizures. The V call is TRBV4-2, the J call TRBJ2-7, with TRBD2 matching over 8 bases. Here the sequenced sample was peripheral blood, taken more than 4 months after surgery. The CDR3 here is CASSQGGFAAGGYEQYF. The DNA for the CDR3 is TGTGCCAGCAGCCAAGGGGGCTTTGCTGCGGGGGGATACGAGCAGTACTTC.